Shown below are 10 T cell receptor beta chains from a single sample sequenced in a study of blood T cell repertoires in COVID-19. Sequenced by immunoSEQ multiplex PCR; TCRdb stores in-frame clones only, minus some. The sample shows just under 150,000 clones, over 85% of them seen only once. The sequenced sample consisted of peripheral blood. The receptors were sampled from a human donor in a cohort sampled during active COVID-19.

The V and J genes are TRBV7-7 and TRBJ2-5; TRBD2 is a possible D gene (6 bases). The CDR3 has 15 amino acids. Germline assignment: CDR1 SSHAT and CDR2 FNYEAQ (reference sequence). V lost 5 bases to trimming and J lost 4 bases, with 17 bases between them. The CDR3 DNA follows: TGTGCCAGCAGCCCCATCTTTGGGAGGATAGAGACCCAGTACTTC. It codes for CASSPIFGRIETQYF.

A few counts support this clone. The gene calls are TRBV28 and TRBJ1-5; no clear D gene. The CDR3 contains 15 residues. V lost 1 base, J lost 2 bases, and 9 bases lay in between. Germline loops: CDR1 MDHEN, CDR2 SYDVKM. CDR3: CASSLLASRNQPQHF. For the CDR3, the DNA is TGTGCCAGCAGTTTATTAGCTTCCCGCAATCAGCCCCAGCATTTT.

J is TRBJ1-2 and V is TRBV30, with TRBD1 as a possible D gene (6 bases). V was clipped by 1 base and J by 4 bases, with 16 bases between them. The CDR3 consists of 15 residues. The V gene's germline CDR1 is GTSNPN and CDR2 SVGIG (reference sequence). CDR3 in amino acids: CAWSGLRGIRYGYTF. CDR3 in DNA: TGTGCCTGGAGTGGGCTCAGGGGAATACGCTATGGCTACACCTTC.

In the case of this clone: At one end the junction does not follow the germline gene, possibly because of a read error. The rearrangement joins TRBV4-1 to TRBJ2-7, with 7 bases identical to TRBD2. The CDR3 runs to 14 residues. Germline CDR1 reads MGHRA; CDR2 reads YSYEKL. The CDR3 region has the DNA TGCGCCAGCAGCCAAGATCTTGAGCGGGGCCGATCGATTTTC. Translated: CASSQDLERGRSIF.

The chain has TRBV9 and TRBJ1-2, with D possibly matching TRBD1 (5 bases). Per the germline V gene, CDR1 is SGDLS and CDR2 is YYNGEE. This CDR3 is built from 15 residues. The ends were cut back, 0 bases at V and 4 bases at J, with 13 bases in the middle. CDR3 sequence: CASSVDQGTFYGYTF. The CDR3 region has the DNA TGTGCCAGCAGCGTAGACCAGGGAACCTTCTATGGCTACACCTTC.

This clone has only one observation. This chain uses TRBV5-1 with TRBJ2-2; D is unresolved. Germline loops: CDR1 SGHRS, CDR2 YFSETQ. This CDR3 has 14 amino acids. V lost 6 bases and J lost 0, with 9 bases in between. The CDR3 protein is CASKAPSNTGELFF. The CDR3 region has the DNA TGCGCCAGCAAAGCACCGTCGAACACCGGGGAGCTGTTTTTT.

The V gene is TRBV7-2, the J gene TRBJ1-2, with 7 positions matching TRBD1. The CDR3 consists of 13 residues. The germline CDR1 and CDR2 sequences are SGHTA and FQGNSA. J was trimmed by 8 bases and V by 2 bases; bases with no gene match: 5. The CDR3: CASSLHRGVGYTF. For the CDR3, the DNA is TGTGCCAGCAGCTTACACAGGGGTGTAGGCTACACCTTC.

The genes are TRBV7-2 and TRBJ1-1; D uncertain. Trimming stripped 1 base from V and 5 bases from J, with 8 bases between. Germline CDR1 is SGHTA and CDR2 is FQGNSA. There are 13 residues in the CDR3. For the CDR3, the DNA is TGTGCCAGCAGCTTAGGGACGGGGACTGAAGCTTTCTTT. It translates to CASSLGTGTEAFF.

This rearrangement joins TRBV6-5 to TRBJ2-3; D is possibly TRBD1 (5 bases). CDR3 length equals 13 residues. The germline gives CDR1 MNHEY, CDR2 SVGAGI. Trimming left V 6 bases short and J 3 bases short, with 10 bases between. The CDR3 loop reads CASRDAGTDTQYF. CDR3 sequence (DNA): TGTGCCAGCAGGGATGCAGGGACAGATACGCAGTATTTT.

The sample holds a few counts of this clone. The chain joins TRBV2 to TRBJ2-6, with TRBD1 identical over 9 bases. This CDR3 has 15 residues. Per germline, CDR1 SNHLY and CDR2 FYNNEI. The junction had 0 bases not matched to a gene; V was cut back by 6 bases and J by 0 bases. This CDR3 is CASRTGGSGANVLTF. For the CDR3, the DNA is TGTGCCAGCAGGACAGGGGGCTCTGGGGCCAACGTCCTGACTTTC.